What follows are 15 T cell receptor beta chains derived from one specimen sequenced in a study of control samples from healthy donors and cancer patients. Clones were sequenced by immunoSEQ multiplex PCR, and TCRdb holds only the in-frame ones, with some missing. The profile covers 350,000 to 450,000 clones, with around 90% appearing a single time and more than 6% taken by the ten largest. The material sequenced was PBMCs. These receptors came from a middle-aged man with head and neck cancer.

This chain's CDR3 is CASSHRTAYGYTF. The DNA of the CDR3 is TGTGCCAGCAGCCATAGGACAGCCTATGGCTACACCTTC. The J gene is TRBJ1-2, the V gene TRBV11-1; D might be TRBD1 (6 bases). Trimming shortened V by 5 bases and J by 4 bases, and 11 bases separated the two germline ends. Germline V gene lookup returns CDR1 SGHAT and CDR2 FQDESV (reference sequence). The CDR3 covers 13 residues.

The chain joins TRBV30 to TRBJ1-2; 7 positions match TRBD1. Germline V gene lookup returns CDR1 GTSNPN and CDR2 SVGIG (reference sequence). Trimming took 8 bases from V and 2 from J; bases not matched to a gene: 14. CDR3 length: 15 residues. Here the CDR3 DNA reads TGTGCCGGCGGGGGGGGACAGCCATTAAACTATGGCTACACCTTC. Protein product: CAGGGGQPLNYGYTF.

Concerning this clone: The sample carries other DNA sequences with the same CDR3. This sequence joins TRBV2 and TRBJ1-2; D gene ambiguous. Germline V gene sequence: CDR1 SNHLY, CDR2 FYNNEI. The CDR3 contains 13 residues. V lost 2 bases and J lost 3, with 7 bases in between. The CDR3 coding sequence is TGTGCCAGCAGTGAACAGGCGGACTATGGCTACACCTTC. This encodes CASSEQADYGYTF.

J is TRBJ2-1 and V is TRBV3-1 (or the pseudogene TRBV3-2), with 7 bases matching TRBD2. V was pared by 0 bases and J by 9 bases, with 14 bases of the junction left unmatched. CDR3 length: 17 residues. Per the germline V gene, CDR1 is LGHDT and CDR2 is YNNKEL (reference sequence). This CDR3 reads CASSQDHSGGSGSEQFF. For the CDR3, the DNA is TGTGCCAGCAGCCAAGATCACTCGGGGGGAAGCGGTAGTGAGCAGTTCTTC.

The chain recombines TRBV2 with TRBJ2-1; D is perhaps TRBD2 (5 bases). The CDR3 length is 15 residues. Germline assignment: CDR1 SNHLY and CDR2 FYNNEI. V lost 7 bases and J 3 bases, leaving 16 bases between the germline ends. CDR3 region: CASTPDGGLYNEQFF. DNA of the CDR3: TGTGCCAGCACTCCGGACGGAGGCCTCTACAATGAGCAGTTCTTC.

The chain uses TRBV7-9 and TRBJ2-7; 8 bases are a match to TRBD1. The germline V gene encodes CDR1 SEHNR and CDR2 FQNEAQ (reference sequence). The CDR3 totals 14 residues. The J segment lost 6 bases and the V segment lost 7 bases, leaving 11 bases of the junction unmatched. The CDR3, as DNA: TGTGCCAGCACCCTGAACAGGGGGGAAGCCGAGCAGTACTTC. Its translation: CASTLNRGEAEQYF.

The rearrangement joins TRBV5-1 to TRBJ2-7, with D unresolved. Germline-derived CDR1 and CDR2 are SGHRS and YFSETQ. Trimming took off 4 bases at V and 2 bases at J, with 22 bases between the two ends. CDR3 length equals 17 residues. CDR3 DNA: TGCGCCAGCAGCCCCCTTCCCGGGCAGGAGATCCCCTACGAGCAGTACTTC. Translated, it gives CASSPLPGQEIPYEQYF.

Remarks on this clone: Other DNA sequences in this sample translate to the same CDR3. V and J are TRBV9 and TRBJ2-7; D possibly matches TRBD1 or TRBD2 (5 bases each). The CDR3 length is 11 residues. CDR1 is SGDLS, CDR2 YYNGEE, per germline. With 0 bases removed from V and 7 bases from J, the gap between germline ends came to 5 bases. The CDR3 nucleotides are TGTGCCAGCAGCGTAGGGGGGGAGCAGTACTTC. Translating it yields CASSVGGEQYF.

The V call is TRBV28, the J call TRBJ2-6, with D tentatively TRBD1 or TRBD2 (5 bases each). Trimming left V 4 bases short and J 3 bases short, with 10 bases between. The germline gives CDR1 MDHEN, CDR2 SYDVKM. The CDR3 covers 15 residues. CDR3 in DNA: TGTGCCAGCAGTTCCCAGGGACGTGGGGCCAACGTCCTGACTTTC. This sequence encodes CASSSQGRGANVLTF.

This clone showed up just a few times. The chain has TRBV7-6 and TRBJ2-1; 7 nucleotides agree with TRBD2. The CDR3 totals 15 residues. With 6 bases clipped from V and 5 bases from J, the junction kept 10 bases outside the gene matches. Per the germline V gene, CDR1 is SGHVS and CDR2 is FNYEAQ. The CDR3 region has the DNA TGTGCCAGCAGACCAAAAGCGGGATTGGACAATGAGCAGTTCTTC. Protein product: CASRPKAGLDNEQFF.

The chain joins TRBV7-8 to TRBJ2-7; 7 nucleotides line up with TRBD2. The junction had 6 bases not matched to a gene; V was cut back by 4 bases and J by 0 bases. The germline V gene has CDR1 SGHVS and CDR2 FQNEAQ. The CDR3 contains 15 residues. The CDR3: CASSSERTSSYEQYF. DNA for the CDR3: TGTGCCAGCAGCTCGGAGCGGACTAGCTCCTACGAGCAGTACTTC.

V gene TRBV7-8 combines with J gene TRBJ1-2; D is possibly TRBD1 (5 bases). The ends were cut back, 1 base at V and 8 bases at J, with 11 bases in the middle. The CDR3 sequence is 13 residues long. CDR1 is SGHVS, CDR2 FQNEAQ, per germline. CDR3 in amino acids: CASSLGGEGGYTF. In nucleotides, the CDR3 is TGTGCCAGCAGCTTAGGGGGGGAGGGCGGCTACACCTTC. Using reference TRBV7-8 and TRBJ1-2 for the parts outside the CDR3, the full variable domain is GAGVSQSPRYKVAKRGQDVALRCDPISGHVSLFWYQQALGQGPEFLTYFQNEAQLDKSGLPSDRFFAERPEGSVSTLKIQRTQQEDSAVYLCASSLGGEGGYTFGSGTRLTVV.

This clone appeared many times. The chain employs TRBV4-2 and TRBJ1-3, with D perhaps TRBD1 (5 bases). V was clipped by 0 bases and J by 3 bases, with 9 bases between them. Per the germline V gene, CDR1 is LGHNA and CDR2 is YNFKEQ. The CDR3 has 15 amino acids. CDR3 sequence reads: CASSQDARDGNTIYF. The CDR3 bases are TGTGCCAGCAGCCAAGATGCCAGGGATGGAAACACCATATATTTT.

The chain combines TRBV2 with TRBJ2-3, with D possibly called TRBD1 or TRBD2 (7 bases each). Germline V CDR1 and CDR2: SNHLY, FYNNEI. Trimming took off 6 bases at V and 0 bases at J, with 13 bases between the two ends. The CDR3 is made up of 15 amino acids. The CDR3 DNA reads TGTGCCAGCAGAGAGCGGGACAGCAGCACAGATACGCAGTATTTT. Amino acid sequence: CASRERDSSTDTQYF.

The J gene is TRBJ2-1, the V gene TRBV5-4; D is possibly TRBD2 (6 bases). The CDR3 spans 15 residues. In germline, CDR1 is SGHNT, CDR2 YYREEE (reference sequence). The germline V and J ends were trimmed by 4 bases and 0 bases, with 11 bases remaining between them. CDR3: CASSPGLFSYNEQFF. The CDR3 nucleotides are TGTGCCAGCAGCCCGGGACTTTTCTCCTACAATGAGCAGTTCTTC.